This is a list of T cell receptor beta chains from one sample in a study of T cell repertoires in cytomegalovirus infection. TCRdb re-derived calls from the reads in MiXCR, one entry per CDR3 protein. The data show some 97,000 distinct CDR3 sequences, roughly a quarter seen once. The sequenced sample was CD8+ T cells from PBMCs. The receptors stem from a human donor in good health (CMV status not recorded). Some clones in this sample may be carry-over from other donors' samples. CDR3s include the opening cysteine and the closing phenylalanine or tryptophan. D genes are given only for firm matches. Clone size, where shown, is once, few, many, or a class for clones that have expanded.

CDR3 protein: CASSSQGHEQFF
CDR3 DNA: TGTGCCAGCAGTTCACAGGGTCATGAGCAGTTCTTC
J gene: TRBJ2-1
V gene: TRBV27
D gene: .
clone size: few

CDR3 protein: CSARDIGRVPDQETQYF
CDR3 DNA: TGCAGTGCTAGAGATATAGGGCGGGTACCCGACCAAGAGACCCAGTACTTC
J gene: TRBJ2-5
V gene: TRBV20-1
D gene: .
clone size: few

CDR3 protein: CASRLTGSNQPQHF
CDR3 DNA: TGTGCCAGCCGACTGACAGGATCCAATCAGCCCCAGCATTTT
J gene: TRBJ1-5
V gene: TRBV27
D gene: .
clone size: many

CDR3 protein: CSVGDFGRNEKLFF
CDR3 DNA: TGCAGTGTGGGGGACTTCGGACGTAATGAAAAACTGTTTTTT
J gene: TRBJ1-4
V gene: TRBV20-1
D gene: .
clone size: .

CDR3 protein: CASSQRGDGNTEAFF
CDR3 DNA: TGCGCCAGCAGCCAACGAGGGGACGGGAACACTGAAGCTTTCTTT
J gene: TRBJ1-1
V gene: TRBV4-3
D gene: .
clone size: .

CDR3 protein: CASTAGESNEQFF
CDR3 DNA: TGTGCCAGCACAGCGGGAGAGAGCAATGAGCAGTTCTTC
J gene: TRBJ2-1
V gene: TRBV7-9
D gene: TRBD2
clone size: .

CDR3 protein: CASSLLQGNTEAFF
CDR3 DNA: TGTGCCAGTAGTCTACTACAGGGGAACACTGAAGCTTTCTTT
J gene: TRBJ1-1
V gene: TRBV19
D gene: .
clone size: .

CDR3 protein: CASSYEGGTNEKLFF
CDR3 DNA: TGTGCCAGCAGTTACGAAGGGGGGACTAATGAAAAACTGTTTTTT
J gene: TRBJ1-4
V gene: TRBV6-8
D gene: .
clone size: .

CDR3 protein: CASTSPVISYEQYF
CDR3 DNA: TGTGCCAGCACCTCACCCGTCATCTCCTACGAGCAGTACTTC
J gene: TRBJ2-7
V gene: TRBV6-2/TRBV6-3
D gene: .
clone size: .

CDR3 protein: CASSLSPGQGAWVPKNEQFF
CDR3 DNA: TGTGCCAGCAGCTTGTCCCCGGGACAGGGGGCTTGGGTACCGAAGAATGAGCAGTTCTTC
J gene: TRBJ2-1
V gene: TRBV11-2
D gene: TRBD1
clone size: few

CDR3 protein: CSVDLPGYSGNAIYF
CDR3 DNA: TGCAGCGTTGATCTCCCGGGGTACTCTGGAAACGCCATATATTTT
J gene: TRBJ1-3
V gene: TRBV29-1
D gene: .
clone size: .

CDR3 protein: CAWSGSRETQYF
CDR3 DNA: TGTGCCTGGAGTGGGTCAAGAGAGACCCAGTACTTC
J gene: TRBJ2-5
V gene: TRBV30
D gene: .
clone size: .

CDR3 protein: CASRGGRTSLYEQYF
CDR3 DNA: TGTGCCAGCAGGGGCGGCAGGACCTCGCTCTACGAGCAGTACTTC
J gene: TRBJ2-7
V gene: TRBV25-1
D gene: .
clone size: .

CDR3 protein: CASSKIGSGYEQYF
CDR3 DNA: TGTGCCAGCAGTAAAATCGGGAGCGGATACGAGCAGTACTTC
J gene: TRBJ2-7
V gene: TRBV6-2/TRBV6-3
D gene: .
clone size: many

CDR3 protein: CASSYSDRNNQPQHF
CDR3 DNA: TGTGCCAGCAGTTACTCGGACAGGAACAATCAGCCCCAGCATTTT
J gene: TRBJ1-5
V gene: TRBV6-2/TRBV6-3
D gene: TRBD1
clone size: few

CDR3 protein: CSVDGGIRYGYTF
CDR3 DNA: TGCAGCGTTGACGGGGGTATTCGCTATGGCTACACCTTC
J gene: TRBJ1-2
V gene: TRBV29-1
D gene: .
clone size: once

CDR3 protein: CASSSEGWEQFF
CDR3 DNA: TGTGCCAGCAGCTCGGAGGGATGGGAGCAGTTCTTC
J gene: TRBJ2-1
V gene: TRBV5-5
D gene: .
clone size: many

CDR3 protein: CASSEGNYGRTDTQYF
CDR3 DNA: TGTGCCAGCAGTGAAGGTAACTACGGACGCACAGATACGCAGTATTTT
J gene: TRBJ2-3
V gene: TRBV25-1
D gene: .
clone size: .

CDR3 protein: CSARVEQAEKVMNTEAFF
CDR3 DNA: TGCAGTGCTAGAGTGGAGCAGGCGGAAAAGGTCATGAACACTGAAGCTTTCTTT
J gene: TRBJ1-1
V gene: TRBV20-1
D gene: .
clone size: .

CDR3 protein: CAWRQPGRRGEQYF
CDR3 DNA: TGTGCCTGGAGGCAGCCGGGACGACGGGGAGAGCAGTACTTC
J gene: TRBJ2-7
V gene: TRBV30
D gene: .
clone size: few

CDR3 protein: CASSPLTGPSGANVLTF
CDR3 DNA: TGCGCCAGCAGCCCTTTGACAGGGCCCTCTGGGGCCAACGTCCTGACTTTC
J gene: TRBJ2-6
V gene: TRBV5-1
D gene: TRBD1
clone size: many

CDR3 protein: CASTGAKGTEAFF
CDR3 DNA: TGTGCCAGTACAGGGGCTAAGGGCACTGAAGCTTTCTTT
J gene: TRBJ1-1
V gene: TRBV7-2
D gene: TRBD1
clone size: many

CDR3 protein: CSAKGSREMYEKLFF
CDR3 DNA: TGCAGTGCTAAGGGGAGTCGGGAGATGTATGAAAAACTGTTTTTT
J gene: TRBJ1-4
V gene: TRBV20-1
D gene: .
clone size: .

CDR3 protein: CAWKEAGAGQYF
CDR3 DNA: TGTGCCTGGAAGGAAGCGGGCGCGGGGCAGTACTTC
J gene: TRBJ2-7
V gene: TRBV30
D gene: .
clone size: once

CDR3 protein: CASSPWTSGLYEQYF
CDR3 DNA: TGTGCCAGCAGCCCTTGGACTAGCGGGTTATACGAGCAGTACTTC
J gene: TRBJ2-7
V gene: TRBV7-9
D gene: TRBD2
clone size: few

CDR3 protein: CASSFGTVNTGELFF
CDR3 DNA: TGTGCCAGCAGTTTCGGGACAGTGAACACCGGGGAGCTGTTTTTT
J gene: TRBJ2-2
V gene: TRBV28
D gene: TRBD1
clone size: .

CDR3 protein: CSVDRALSPYGYTF
CDR3 DNA: TGCAGCGTGGACAGGGCCCTGAGCCCCTATGGCTACACCTTC
J gene: TRBJ1-2
V gene: TRBV29-1
D gene: TRBD1
clone size: .

CDR3 protein: CAIKVGTEAFF
CDR3 DNA: TGCGCCATCAAGGTGGGAACTGAAGCTTTCTTT
J gene: TRBJ1-1
V gene: TRBV10-2
D gene: .
clone size: few

CDR3 protein: CASSPGGTTSTDTQYF
CDR3 DNA: TGTGCCAGCAGCCCTGGGGGGACAACTAGCACAGATACGCAGTATTTT
J gene: TRBJ2-3
V gene: TRBV7-2
D gene: .
clone size: many

CDR3 protein: CASSNRLGTHNEQFF
CDR3 DNA: TGTGCCAGCAGCAACCGACTAGGCACCCACAATGAGCAGTTCTTC
J gene: TRBJ2-1
V gene: TRBV28
D gene: .
clone size: few

CDR3 protein: CASSYRNFLLTSTDTQYF
CDR3 DNA: TGTGCCAGCAGTTACCGGAACTTTCTATTAACTTCCACAGATACGCAGTATTTT
J gene: TRBJ2-3
V gene: TRBV6-2/TRBV6-3
D gene: .
clone size: few

CDR3 protein: CSARGGEVGETQYF
CDR3 DNA: TGCAGTGCTAGAGGTGGGGAGGTTGGAGAGACCCAGTACTTC
J gene: TRBJ2-5
V gene: TRBV20-1
D gene: .
clone size: few

CDR3 protein: CASSINRGSSYEQYF
CDR3 DNA: TGTGCCAGTAGTATAAATCGCGGGAGCTCCTACGAGCAGTACTTC
J gene: TRBJ2-7
V gene: TRBV19
D gene: TRBD2
clone size: .

CDR3 protein: CASSSGTGSLGETQYF
CDR3 DNA: TGTGCCAGCAGTTCCGGTACAGGGTCATTAGGGGAGACCCAGTACTTC
J gene: TRBJ2-5
V gene: TRBV27
D gene: .
clone size: few

CDR3 protein: CASSLALVLTSYNEQFF
CDR3 DNA: TGTGCCAGCAGCTTAGCGCTGGTGCTTACCTCCTACAATGAGCAGTTCTTC
J gene: TRBJ2-1
V gene: TRBV7-2
D gene: .
clone size: many

CDR3 protein: CASSSSFVISYNEQFF
CDR3 DNA: TGTGCCAGCAGCTCCTCCTTTGTGATCTCCTACAATGAGCAGTTCTTC
J gene: TRBJ2-1
V gene: TRBV5-6
D gene: .
clone size: many

CDR3 protein: CASSQGQYNEQFF
CDR3 DNA: TGTGCCAGCAGCCAGGGGCAGTACAATGAGCAGTTCTTC
J gene: TRBJ2-1
V gene: TRBV28
D gene: .
clone size: few

CDR3 protein: CASSLGTSGFNEQYF
CDR3 DNA: TGTGCCAGCAGCTTAGGGACTAGCGGGTTCAACGAGCAGTACTTC
J gene: TRBJ2-7
V gene: TRBV7-2
D gene: TRBD2
clone size: .

CDR3 protein: CASSLGAYRGLGYGYTF
CDR3 DNA: TGTGCCAGCAGCTTAGGTGCCTACAGGGGGCTCGGCTATGGCTACACCTTC
J gene: TRBJ1-2
V gene: TRBV7-8
D gene: TRBD1
clone size: .

CDR3 protein: CASSQGGGTHNEQFF
CDR3 DNA: TGCGCCAGCAGCCAAGGAGGAGGAACCCACAATGAGCAGTTCTTC
J gene: TRBJ2-1
V gene: TRBV4-3
D gene: .
clone size: .

CDR3 protein: CASSRGGQGRYGYTF
CDR3 DNA: TGTGCCAGCAGCCGGGGAGGGCAGGGCCGCTATGGCTACACCTTC
J gene: TRBJ1-2
V gene: TRBV28
D gene: .
clone size: few

CDR3 protein: CASSRDGTGNEQFF
CDR3 DNA: TGTGCCAGCAGCCGAGACGGGACAGGCAATGAGCAGTTCTTC
J gene: TRBJ2-1
V gene: TRBV7-4
D gene: TRBD1
clone size: few

CDR3 protein: CASSQDKDRDTEAFF
CDR3 DNA: TGCGCCAGCAGCCAAGATAAGGACAGGGACACTGAAGCTTTCTTT
J gene: TRBJ1-1
V gene: TRBV4-3
D gene: TRBD1
clone size: .

CDR3 protein: CSVAGTQASSTDTQYF
CDR3 DNA: TGCAGCGTCGCCGGGACTCAAGCTTCTAGCACAGATACGCAGTATTTT
J gene: TRBJ2-3
V gene: TRBV29-1
D gene: .
clone size: .

CDR3 protein: CASSLGTSGIGEQFF
CDR3 DNA: TGTGCCAGCAGCCTCGGGACTAGCGGGATCGGTGAGCAGTTCTTC
J gene: TRBJ2-1
V gene: TRBV12-3/TRBV12-4
D gene: TRBD2
clone size: .

CDR3 protein: CASSNSGFLQETQYF
CDR3 DNA: TGTGCCAGCAGCAATTCAGGGTTCCTACAAGAGACCCAGTACTTC
J gene: TRBJ2-5
V gene: TRBV28
D gene: .
clone size: .

CDR3 protein: CASSLNRGLSEQYF
CDR3 DNA: TGTGCCAGCAGCTTAAACAGGGGGCTGAGCGAGCAGTACTTC
J gene: TRBJ2-7
V gene: TRBV7-2
D gene: TRBD1
clone size: many

CDR3 protein: CASSLDLGGGMNTEAFF
CDR3 DNA: TGTGCCAGCAGCTTAGATTTGGGAGGCGGAATGAACACTGAAGCTTTCTTT
J gene: TRBJ1-1
V gene: TRBV11-2
D gene: .
clone size: many

CDR3 protein: CSAGDRPFDDSPLHF
CDR3 DNA: TGCAGTGCTGGGGACAGACCCTTCGACGATTCACCCCTCCACTTT
J gene: TRBJ1-6
V gene: TRBV20-1
D gene: TRBD1
clone size: .

CDR3 protein: CASSQTNEQFF
CDR3 DNA: TGTGCCAGCAGCCAAACCAATGAGCAGTTCTTC
J gene: TRBJ2-1
V gene: TRBV14
D gene: .
clone size: few

CDR3 protein: CASTEGGHTSYEQYF
CDR3 DNA: TGTGCCAGCACCGAGGGGGGACATACCTCCTACGAGCAGTACTTC
J gene: TRBJ2-7
V gene: TRBV6-2/TRBV6-3
D gene: .
clone size: many

CDR3 protein: CASSPDRFRDYEQYF
CDR3 DNA: TGTGCCAGCAGCCCGGACAGATTTCGGGACTACGAGCAGTACTTC
J gene: TRBJ2-7
V gene: TRBV5-4
D gene: .
clone size: .

CDR3 protein: CASSLTSGLETQYF
CDR3 DNA: TGTGCCAGCAGCTTAACGTCAGGGTTAGAGACCCAGTACTTC
J gene: TRBJ2-5
V gene: TRBV11-2
D gene: .
clone size: .

CDR3 protein: CSAIPGTTGAGETQYF
CDR3 DNA: TGCAGTGCTATTCCCGGGACTACCGGGGCGGGGGAGACCCAGTACTTC
J gene: TRBJ2-5
V gene: TRBV20-1
D gene: TRBD2
clone size: .

CDR3 protein: CASRRQGIEREQFF
CDR3 DNA: TGTGCCAGCCGGAGACAGGGCATAGAGCGTGAGCAGTTCTTC
J gene: TRBJ2-1
V gene: TRBV5-6
D gene: TRBD1
clone size: .

CDR3 protein: CASSWRDRPYEQYF
CDR3 DNA: TGTGCCAGCAGCTGGCGGGACAGGCCCTACGAGCAGTACTTC
J gene: TRBJ2-7
V gene: TRBV7-2
D gene: TRBD1
clone size: many

CDR3 protein: CASSVGDRANEQFF
CDR3 DNA: TGTGCCAGCAGCGTAGGGGATAGAGCAAATGAGCAGTTCTTC
J gene: TRBJ2-1
V gene: TRBV9
D gene: .
clone size: .

CDR3 protein: CASTKGRSTYGYTF
CDR3 DNA: TGTGCCAGCACAAAGGGACGGTCGACCTATGGCTACACCTTC
J gene: TRBJ1-2
V gene: TRBV12-3/TRBV12-4
D gene: .
clone size: few

CDR3 protein: CASSEVQGNSPLHF
CDR3 DNA: TGTGCCAGCAGTGAAGTGCAGGGTAATTCACCCCTCCACTTT
J gene: TRBJ1-6
V gene: TRBV6-1
D gene: .
clone size: few

CDR3 protein: CSVRGRDTYEQYF
CDR3 DNA: TGCAGCGTTCGTGGCAGGGATACCTACGAGCAGTACTTC
J gene: TRBJ2-7
V gene: TRBV29-1
D gene: .
clone size: once